This T cell receptor beta chain was identified in a study of memory CD4+ T cells and cytomegalovirus serostatus. Study observations and caveats: A US-trained random forest predicted CMV serostatus with median AUC roughly 0.9.

Single viable CD3+CD4+CD8-CD45RO+ cells were sorted as the memory CD4+ T cells. The CDR3 runs 15 residues. V was trimmed by 5 bases and J by 5 bases, leaving 18 bases between them. Germline loops: CDR1 LNHDA, CDR2 SQIVND (reference sequence). How the authors handled the data: Out-of-frame sequences were removed, leaving about 2,300,000 distinct TCRbeta sequences. The method was immunoSEQ multiplex PCR; TCRdb's version includes in-frame clones alone and lacks a portion of them. The V and J calls and clone size come from that table; D and trimming were worked out from the DNA. The sample holds approximately 50,000 clones, about 68% seen once. Regarding this clone: Its specificity is unknown.

The receptor's source is an adult in good health and CMV-seropositive. The V call is TRBV19, the J call TRBJ1-1, with a possible D match to TRBD1 (5 bases). Sequences were obtained from memory CD4+ T cells from blood. For the CDR3, the DNA is TGTGCCAGTAGTTGGCAGGCCAGGGATCAGACTGAAGCTTTCTTT. Residues: CASSWQARDQTEAFF.